The clone carrying this T cell receptor beta chain was seen a handful of times. Its antigen is unknown. The authors reverse transcribed all of the isolated RNA, so sequencing captured expressed TCRB transcripts. The data were produced by immunoSEQ multiplex PCR, yet TCRdb's version contains in-frame clones alone and is incomplete. The sample yields about 740,000 clones, roughly 12% seen once. Germline V CDR1 and CDR2: ENHRY, SYGVKD. The V and J ends lost 4 bases and 4 bases, in that order; junction bases with no gene match: 5. The CDR3 is 16 residues long. The sample is drawn from a study of beta chain features in type 1 diabetes. Study in general: All samples together contributed almost 110,000,000 sorted cells for examination.

Whole-study findings and limits: Whether HLA type affects TCRB rearrangement stayed undetermined in the present work. TCRB repertoires of naive, central memory and Treg cells appeared more similar among patients than among healthy donors. In all four CD4+ subsets, TCRB CDR3 length was significantly, moderately reduced in type 1 diabetes.

The authors sorted CD4+ naive, central memory, regulatory and stem cell-like memory cells via CD45RO/CCR7/CD25/CD127/CD95/CD27. The material sequenced was naive CD4+ T cells from blood. The chain uses TRBV10-3 and TRBJ2-5; 14 bases fit TRBD2. This receptor was obtained from a man in his late teens or twenties with type 1 diabetes. The CDR3 protein is CAISGTSGGISETQYF. CDR3 DNA: TGTGCCATCAGTGGGACTAGCGGGGGGATTTCAGAGACCCAGTACTTC.